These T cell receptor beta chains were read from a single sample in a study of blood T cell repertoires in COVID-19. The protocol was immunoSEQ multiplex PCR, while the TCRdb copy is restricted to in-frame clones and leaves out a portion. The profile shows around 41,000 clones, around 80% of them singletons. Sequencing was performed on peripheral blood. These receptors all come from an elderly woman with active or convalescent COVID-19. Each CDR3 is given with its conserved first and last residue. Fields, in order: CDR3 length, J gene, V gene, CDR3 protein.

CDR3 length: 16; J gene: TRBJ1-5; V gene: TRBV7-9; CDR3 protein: CASSNTRTGPNQPQHF
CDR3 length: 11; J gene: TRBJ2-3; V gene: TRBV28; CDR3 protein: CASSSGQSQYF
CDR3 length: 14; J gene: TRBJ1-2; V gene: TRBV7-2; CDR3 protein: CASSSPAGTYGYTF
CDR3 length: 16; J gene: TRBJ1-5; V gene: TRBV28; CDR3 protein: CASSSPRGGRNQPQHF
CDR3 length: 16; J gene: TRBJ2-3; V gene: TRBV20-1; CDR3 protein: CSASNSASGRTDTQYF
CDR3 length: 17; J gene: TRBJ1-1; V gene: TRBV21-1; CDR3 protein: CASSKSIWGQQNTEAFF
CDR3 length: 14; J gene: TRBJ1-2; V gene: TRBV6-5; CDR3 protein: CASSTQKGARGYTF
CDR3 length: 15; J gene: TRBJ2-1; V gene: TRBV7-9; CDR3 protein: CASSLGLAGVNEQFF
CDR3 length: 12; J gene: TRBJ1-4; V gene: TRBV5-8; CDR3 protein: CASPPGNEKLFF
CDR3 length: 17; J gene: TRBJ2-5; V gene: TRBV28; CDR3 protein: CASSFSRTGPRRETQYF
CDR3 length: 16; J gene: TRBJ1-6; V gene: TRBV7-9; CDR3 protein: CASSLSPGQGSSPLHF
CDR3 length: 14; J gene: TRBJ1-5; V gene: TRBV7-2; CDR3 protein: CASSLKGGNQPQHF
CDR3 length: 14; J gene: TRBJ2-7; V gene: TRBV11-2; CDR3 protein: CASSLDGGTSSLYF
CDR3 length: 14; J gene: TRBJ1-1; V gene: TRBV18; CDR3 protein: CASSPERVNTEAFF
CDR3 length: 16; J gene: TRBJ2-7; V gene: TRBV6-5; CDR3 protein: CASSYSFRGIAYEQYF
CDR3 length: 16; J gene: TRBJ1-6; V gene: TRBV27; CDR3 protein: CASSFGQGVRNSPLHF
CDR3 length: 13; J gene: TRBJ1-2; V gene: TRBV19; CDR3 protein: CASQGLPNYGYTF
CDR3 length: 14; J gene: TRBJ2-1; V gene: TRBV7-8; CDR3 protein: CASTPDSVNNEQFF
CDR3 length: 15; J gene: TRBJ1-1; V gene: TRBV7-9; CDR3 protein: CASSPQVGLLTEAFF
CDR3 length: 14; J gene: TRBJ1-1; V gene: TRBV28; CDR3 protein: CASSFAGGNTEAFF
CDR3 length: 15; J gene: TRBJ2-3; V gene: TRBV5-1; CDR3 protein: CASKGQTTRTDTQYF
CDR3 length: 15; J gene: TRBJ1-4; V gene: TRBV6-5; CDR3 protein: CASSPPGSTNEKLFF
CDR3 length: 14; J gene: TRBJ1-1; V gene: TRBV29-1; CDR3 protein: CSGLLSTGRTEAFF
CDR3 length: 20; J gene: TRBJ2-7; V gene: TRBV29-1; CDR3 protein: CSVEERGTQGIFGYSYEQYF
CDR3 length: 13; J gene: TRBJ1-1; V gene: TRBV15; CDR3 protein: CATSREDFTEAFF
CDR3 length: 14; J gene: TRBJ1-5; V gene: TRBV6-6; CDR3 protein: CASSETASNQPQHF
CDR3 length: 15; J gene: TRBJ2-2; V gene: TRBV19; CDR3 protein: CASTRDTANTGELFF
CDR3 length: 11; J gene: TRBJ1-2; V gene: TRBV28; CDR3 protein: CASTLNEGYTF
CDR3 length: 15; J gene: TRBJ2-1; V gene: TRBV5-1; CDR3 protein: CASSPYRGQVNEQFF
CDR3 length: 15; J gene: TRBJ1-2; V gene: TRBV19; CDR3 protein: CASSRRAAGDYGYTF
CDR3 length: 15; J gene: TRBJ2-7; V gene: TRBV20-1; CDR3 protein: CSASRETSGRSSVYF
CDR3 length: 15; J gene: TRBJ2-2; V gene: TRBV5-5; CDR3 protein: CASGVSGRDTGELFF
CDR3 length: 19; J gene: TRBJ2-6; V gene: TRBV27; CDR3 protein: CASTLEPGHYGTGANVLTF
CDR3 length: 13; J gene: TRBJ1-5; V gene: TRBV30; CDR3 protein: CAWATGSNQPQHF
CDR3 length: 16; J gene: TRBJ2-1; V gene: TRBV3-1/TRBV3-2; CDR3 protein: CASSHGLASLNNEQFF
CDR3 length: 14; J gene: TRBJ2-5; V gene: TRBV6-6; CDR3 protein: CASQSSGSSETQYF
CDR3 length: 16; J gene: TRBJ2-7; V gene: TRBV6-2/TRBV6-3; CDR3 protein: CASSYSRASGDYEQYF
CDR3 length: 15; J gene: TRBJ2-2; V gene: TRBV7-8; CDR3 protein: CASSLGDRDTGELFF
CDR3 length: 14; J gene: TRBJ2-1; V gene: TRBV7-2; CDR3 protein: CASSLLQGASEQFF
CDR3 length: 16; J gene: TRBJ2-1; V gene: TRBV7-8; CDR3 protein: CASSPKREAPNDEQFF
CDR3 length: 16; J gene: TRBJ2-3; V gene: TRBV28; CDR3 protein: CASSPRTSGRGDTQYF
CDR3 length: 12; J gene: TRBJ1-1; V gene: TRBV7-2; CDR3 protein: CASSRSMSEAFF
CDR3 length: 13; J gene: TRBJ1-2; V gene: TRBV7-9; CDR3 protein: CASSFTGEFGYTF
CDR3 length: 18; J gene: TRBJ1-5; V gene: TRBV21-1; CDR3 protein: CASSTGTGSGHSNQPQHF
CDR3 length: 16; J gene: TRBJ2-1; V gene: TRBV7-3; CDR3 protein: CASSLQPGLANNEQFF
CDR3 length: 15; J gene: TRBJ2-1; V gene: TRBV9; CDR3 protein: CASSVGSRGYNEQFF
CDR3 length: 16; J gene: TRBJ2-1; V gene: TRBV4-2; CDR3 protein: CASSQLGGNSYNEQFF
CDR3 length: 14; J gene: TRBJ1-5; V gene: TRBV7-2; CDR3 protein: CASSLKGGNQPQHF
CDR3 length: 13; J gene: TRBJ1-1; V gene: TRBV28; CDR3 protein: CASTVDGPRGAFF
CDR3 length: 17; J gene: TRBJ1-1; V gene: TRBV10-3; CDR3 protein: CATRRGTGSGFSPEAFF
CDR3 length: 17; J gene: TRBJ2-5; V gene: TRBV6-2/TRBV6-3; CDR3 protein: CASSYRVLARLQETQYF
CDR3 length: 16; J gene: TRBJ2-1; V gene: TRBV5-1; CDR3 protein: CASSLSLGQGYNEQFF